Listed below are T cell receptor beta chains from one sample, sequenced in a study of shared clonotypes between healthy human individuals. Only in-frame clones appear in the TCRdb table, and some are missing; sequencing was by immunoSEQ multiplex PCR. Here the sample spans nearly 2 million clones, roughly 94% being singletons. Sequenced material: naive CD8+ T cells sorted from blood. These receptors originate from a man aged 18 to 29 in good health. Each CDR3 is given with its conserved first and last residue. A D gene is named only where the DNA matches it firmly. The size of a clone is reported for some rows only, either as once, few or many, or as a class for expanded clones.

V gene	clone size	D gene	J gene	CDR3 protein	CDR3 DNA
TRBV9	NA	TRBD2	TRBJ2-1	CASSVGSGTHNEQFF	TGTGCCAGCAGCGTGGGTAGCGGGACCCACAATGAGCAGTTCTTC
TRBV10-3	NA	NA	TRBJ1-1	CAISENTEAFF	TGTGCCATCAGTGAGAACACTGAAGCTTTCTTT
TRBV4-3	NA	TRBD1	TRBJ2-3	CASSHGTGGPSGADTQYF	TGCGCCAGCAGCCATGGGACAGGGGGCCCCAGCGGCGCAGATACGCAGTATTTT
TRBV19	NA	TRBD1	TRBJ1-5	CASSTPGQGPYSNQPQHF	TGTGCCAGTAGTACTCCGGGACAGGGACCTTATAGCAATCAGCCCCAGCATTTT
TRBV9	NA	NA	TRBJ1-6	CASSASTGPSPLHF	TGTGCCAGCAGCGCCAGTACGGGCCCATCACCCCTCCACTTT
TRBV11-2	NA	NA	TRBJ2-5	CASSSRTVQETQYF	TGTGCCAGCAGCTCGCGGACCGTACAAGAGACCCAGTACTTC
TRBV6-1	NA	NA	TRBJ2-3	CASSVPTGMADTQYF	TGTGCCAGCAGTGTCCCTACAGGGATGGCAGATACGCAGTATTTT
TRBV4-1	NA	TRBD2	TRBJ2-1	CASSQEPGLAGGQQFF	TGCGCCAGCAGCCAAGAACCGGGACTAGCGGGGGGGCAGCAGTTCTTC
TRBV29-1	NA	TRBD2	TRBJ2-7	CSVGGLADYEQYF	TGCAGCGTTGGCGGACTAGCGGACTACGAGCAGTACTTC
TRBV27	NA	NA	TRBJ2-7	CASSSNRAHEQYF	TGTGCCAGCAGTTCAAACAGGGCCCACGAGCAGTACTTC
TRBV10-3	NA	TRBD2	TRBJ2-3	CAISERPAGVSDTQYF	TGTGCCATCAGTGAAAGGCCAGCGGGAGTATCGGATACGCAGTATTTT
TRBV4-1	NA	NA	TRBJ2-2	CASSHRAGELFF	TGCGCCAGCAGTCACAGGGCTGGGGAGCTGTTTTTT
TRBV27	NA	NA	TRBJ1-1	CASSLGGGRRYTEAFF	TGTGCCAGCAGCCTAGGGGGAGGGAGAAGGTACACTGAAGCTTTCTTT
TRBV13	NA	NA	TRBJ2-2	CASSYTNSGELFF	TGTGCCAGCAGCTATACTAATTCCGGGGAGCTGTTTTTT
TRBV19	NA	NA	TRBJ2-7	CASSISAGYEQYF	TGTGCCAGTAGTATTTCGGCAGGGTACGAGCAGTACTTC
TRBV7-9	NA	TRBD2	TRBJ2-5	CASSSGLDWTQYF	TGTGCCAGCAGCTCCGGACTAGATTGGACCCAGTACTTC
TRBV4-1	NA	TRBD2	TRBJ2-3	CASSPGRGRVNTDTQYF	TGCGCCAGCAGCCCCGGTCGCGGGAGGGTCAACACAGATACGCAGTATTTT
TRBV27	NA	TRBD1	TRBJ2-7	CASSYQSRQGFVF	TGTGCCAGCAGTTACCAATCCAGACAGGGCTTTGTCTTC
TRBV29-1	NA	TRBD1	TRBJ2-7	CSVEDAGTGFSYEQYF	TGCAGCGTTGAAGATGCCGGGACAGGGTTCTCCTACGAGCAGTACTTC
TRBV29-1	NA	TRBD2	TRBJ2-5	CSVPSGLGEETQYF	TGCAGCGTTCCCTCGGGACTAGGCGAAGAGACCCAGTACTTC
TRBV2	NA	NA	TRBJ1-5	CASSPRGPRSNQPQHF	TGTGCCAGCAGTCCGCGGGGGCCTAGGAGCAATCAGCCCCAGCATTTT
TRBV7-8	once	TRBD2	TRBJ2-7	CASSFPSGRYEQYF	TGTGCCAGCAGCTTTCCTAGCGGCCGCTACGAGCAGTACTTC
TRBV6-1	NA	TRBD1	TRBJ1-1	CASSETGQGLFFAFF	TGTGCCAGCAGTGAGACCGGACAGGGTCTTTTTTTCGCTTTCTTT
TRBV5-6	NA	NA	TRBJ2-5	CASSTPGAQYF	TGTGCCAGCAGCACCCCAGGGGCCCAGTACTTC
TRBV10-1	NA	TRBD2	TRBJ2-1	CAGLAGPKDEQFF	TGCGCCGGACTAGCGGGACCGAAGGATGAGCAGTTCTTC
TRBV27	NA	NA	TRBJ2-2	CASSYPGGELFF	TGTGCCAGCAGTTACCCCGGCGGGGAGCTGTTTTTT
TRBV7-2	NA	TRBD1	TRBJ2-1	CASSPREGASWHEQFF	TGTGCCAGCAGCCCGCGAGAGGGGGCATCATGGCATGAGCAGTTCTTC
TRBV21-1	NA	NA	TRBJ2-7	CASSKTPGQVSHEQYF	TGTGCCAGCAGCAAAACGCCGGGACAGGTGTCCCACGAGCAGTACTTC